This TCR beta chain was sequenced in a study of cytomegalovirus exposure and HLA in healthy donors. As concerns this clone: Its antigen remains unknown.

Primers included in the PCR were 60 Vbeta and 13 Jbeta primers. Method: immunoSEQ multiplex PCR; TCRdb's copy keeps in-frame clones and lacks some. The data contain roughly 180,000 clones, around four fifths of them singletons. Findings and limits, study-wide: Specificity for CMV antigens was confirmed in vitro for a few of the CMV-associated chains.

This CDR3 contains 17 residues. V gave up 5 bases and J gave up 5 bases; unmatched junction bases: 10. Germline V lookup: CDR1 SEHNR, CDR2 FQNEAQ (reference sequence). The chain has TRBV7-9 and TRBJ2-5, with TRBD2 identical over 14 bases. This TCR was recovered from a man aged 25 to 45 in good health and CMV-seronegative. Sequenced material: PBMCs. The CDR3 region is CASSAPTGLAGEETQYF. CDR3 DNA sequence: TGTGCCAGCAGCGCCCCTACGGGACTAGCGGGAGAGGAGACCCAGTACTTC.